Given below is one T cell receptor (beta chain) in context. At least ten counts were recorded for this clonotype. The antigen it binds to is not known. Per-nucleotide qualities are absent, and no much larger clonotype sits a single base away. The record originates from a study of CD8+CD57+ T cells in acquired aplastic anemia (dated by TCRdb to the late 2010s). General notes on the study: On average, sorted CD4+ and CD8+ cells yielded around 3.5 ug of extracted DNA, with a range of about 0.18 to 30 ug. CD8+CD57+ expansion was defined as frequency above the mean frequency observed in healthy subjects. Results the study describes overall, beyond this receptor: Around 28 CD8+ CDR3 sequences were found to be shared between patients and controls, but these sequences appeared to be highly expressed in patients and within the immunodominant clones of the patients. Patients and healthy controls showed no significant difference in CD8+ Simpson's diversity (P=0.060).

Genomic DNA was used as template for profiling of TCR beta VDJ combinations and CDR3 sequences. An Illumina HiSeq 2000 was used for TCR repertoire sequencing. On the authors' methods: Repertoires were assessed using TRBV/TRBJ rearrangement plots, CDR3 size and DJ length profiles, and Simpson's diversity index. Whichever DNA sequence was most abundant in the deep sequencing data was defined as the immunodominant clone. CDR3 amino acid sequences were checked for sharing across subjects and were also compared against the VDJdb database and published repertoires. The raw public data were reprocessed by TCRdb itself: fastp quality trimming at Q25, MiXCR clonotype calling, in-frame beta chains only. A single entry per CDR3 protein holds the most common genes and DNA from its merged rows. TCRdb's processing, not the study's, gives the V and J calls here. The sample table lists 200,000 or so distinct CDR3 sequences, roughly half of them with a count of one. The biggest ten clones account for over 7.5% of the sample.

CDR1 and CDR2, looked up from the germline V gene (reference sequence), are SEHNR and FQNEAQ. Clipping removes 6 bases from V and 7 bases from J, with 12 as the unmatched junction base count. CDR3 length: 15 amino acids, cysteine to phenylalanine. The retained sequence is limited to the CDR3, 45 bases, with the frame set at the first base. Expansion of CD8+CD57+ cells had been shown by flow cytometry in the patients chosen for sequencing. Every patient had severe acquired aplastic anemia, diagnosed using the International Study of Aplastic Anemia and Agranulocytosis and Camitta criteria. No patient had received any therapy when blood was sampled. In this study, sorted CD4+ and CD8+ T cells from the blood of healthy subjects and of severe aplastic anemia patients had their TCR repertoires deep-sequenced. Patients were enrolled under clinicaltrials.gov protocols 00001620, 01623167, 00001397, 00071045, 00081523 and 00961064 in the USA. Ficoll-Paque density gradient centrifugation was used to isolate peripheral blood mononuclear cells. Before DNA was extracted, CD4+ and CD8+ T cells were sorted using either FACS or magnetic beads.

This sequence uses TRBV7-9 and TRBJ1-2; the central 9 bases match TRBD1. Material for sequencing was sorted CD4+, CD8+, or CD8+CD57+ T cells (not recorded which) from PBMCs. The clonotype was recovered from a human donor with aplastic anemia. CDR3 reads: CASSNRGQAFFGYTF. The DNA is TGTGCCAGCAGTAACAGGGGGCAGGCCTTTTTTGGCTACACCTTC.